Listed below are T cell receptor beta chains from one sample, sequenced in a study of identical twins. Each CDR3 protein gets one entry after TCRdb re-called the 5' RACE reads with MiXCR. This table holds roughly 290,000 distinct CDR3 sequences, 9.5% found once. The sample also formed part of further work on yellow fever vaccine responses in identical twins.

The sample consisted of CD8+ T cells sorted from blood. The origin of the receptors is a woman aged 18-29 years in good health. Each CDR3 is given with its conserved first and last residue. Fields, in order: CDR3 protein, V gene.

CDR3aa: CASSFTAQREQYF
v_gene: TRBV11-2

CDR3aa: CASSPTGNDEAFF
v_gene: TRBV12-3/TRBV12-4

CDR3aa: CASSQDRETSGISEQFF
v_gene: TRBV3-1

CDR3aa: CASSSYGKYSYNEQFF
v_gene: TRBV27

CDR3aa: CASSPLPGQSYNEQFF
v_gene: TRBV6-4

CDR3aa: CARSLGSYEQYF
v_gene: TRBV7-2

CDR3aa: CSVEEVVTGNYEQYF
v_gene: TRBV29-1

CDR3aa: CSARDIRNTQYF
v_gene: TRBV20-1

CDR3aa: CASSQDLQGEAFF
v_gene: TRBV4-3

CDR3aa: CASSYSIPGTQYF
v_gene: TRBV6-5

CDR3aa: CASSQVSLRGTQPQHF
v_gene: TRBV6-1

CDR3aa: CSVLTELGANVLTF
v_gene: TRBV29-1

CDR3aa: CASSRGQGETDTQYF
v_gene: TRBV4-2

CDR3aa: CSAWTMSQETYEQYF
v_gene: TRBV20-1

CDR3aa: CASSLSIHEVSGRGEQFF
v_gene: TRBV27

CDR3aa: CSADLPSGTEEFVGNTIYF
v_gene: TRBV20-1

CDR3aa: CASSPGSPYEQYF
v_gene: TRBV27

CDR3aa: CASSFLGTNEKLFF
v_gene: TRBV27

CDR3aa: CASSLTGLDGEAFF
v_gene: TRBV12-3/TRBV12-4

CDR3aa: CSVSWGGQGDYGYTF
v_gene: TRBV29-1

CDR3aa: CASSSQGPYEQYF
v_gene: TRBV7-8

CDR3aa: CASSLGPTQTGGGSITYYEQYF
v_gene: TRBV28

CDR3aa: CATSRDRGKLAGELFF
v_gene: TRBV15

CDR3aa: CASSPIGAEQFF
v_gene: TRBV5-6

CDR3aa: CASSSRQNTEAFF
v_gene: TRBV12-3/TRBV12-4

CDR3aa: CATSDWTGRTYF
v_gene: TRBV24-1

CDR3aa: CASCPGLAIRRENNEQFF
v_gene: TRBV3-1

CDR3aa: CAISESETSIGGDTQYF
v_gene: TRBV10-3

CDR3aa: CASSEQVSPYNEQFF
v_gene: TRBV7-2

CDR3aa: CATSDGQGYEQYF
v_gene: TRBV15

CDR3aa: CASSQDRLTYEQYF
v_gene: TRBV6-1

CDR3aa: CASSQGGTEAFF
v_gene: TRBV3-1

CDR3aa: CSARVRSAYEQYF
v_gene: TRBV20-1

CDR3aa: CASSFSSGNEQFF
v_gene: TRBV7-9

CDR3aa: CASSQDMGTNYGYTF
v_gene: TRBV4-3

CDR3aa: CASSLSWVGEQFF
v_gene: TRBV27

CDR3aa: CASLESGANVLTF
v_gene: TRBV28

CDR3aa: CASSYSIETGEQAFF
v_gene: TRBV6-5

CDR3aa: CASSLVAGGHEQFF
v_gene: TRBV7-8

CDR3aa: CALSDRSETNEQFF
v_gene: TRBV10-3

CDR3aa: CASSSWREGSYNEQFF
v_gene: TRBV5-4

CDR3aa: CASSLGDSEKLFF
v_gene: TRBV9

CDR3aa: CASSLTSGQGIGNEQFF
v_gene: TRBV7-9

CDR3aa: CASGVGDTQYF
v_gene: TRBV12-3/TRBV12-4

CDR3aa: CSVEVRERGLNEQFF
v_gene: TRBV29-1

CDR3aa: CSAREYRVSSYEQYF
v_gene: TRBV20-1

CDR3aa: CASLSGQEAENIQYF
v_gene: TRBV4-3

CDR3aa: CASTTGQHEQYF
v_gene: TRBV27

CDR3aa: CASSFSGDSQYF
v_gene: TRBV7-9

CDR3aa: CASSQDGRAVYEQYF
v_gene: TRBV4-3

CDR3aa: CASSAMSRVPEKLFF
v_gene: TRBV7-8

CDR3aa: CASNPGANEQFF
v_gene: TRBV6-6